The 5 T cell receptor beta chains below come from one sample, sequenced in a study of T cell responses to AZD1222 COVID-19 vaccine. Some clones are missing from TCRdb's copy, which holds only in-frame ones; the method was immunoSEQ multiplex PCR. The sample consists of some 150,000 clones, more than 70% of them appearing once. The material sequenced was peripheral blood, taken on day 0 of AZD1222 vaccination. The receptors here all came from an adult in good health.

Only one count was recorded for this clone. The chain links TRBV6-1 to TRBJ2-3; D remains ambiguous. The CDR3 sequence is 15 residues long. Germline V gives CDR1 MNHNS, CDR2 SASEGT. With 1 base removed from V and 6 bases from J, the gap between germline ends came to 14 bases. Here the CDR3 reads CASSEGVSKLDTQYF. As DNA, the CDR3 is TGTGCCAGCAGTGAAGGAGTGTCTAAATTGGATACGCAGTATTTT.

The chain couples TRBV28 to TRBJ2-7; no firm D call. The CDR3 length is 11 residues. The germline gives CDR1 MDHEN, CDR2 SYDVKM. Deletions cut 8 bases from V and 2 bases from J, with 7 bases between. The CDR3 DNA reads TGTGCCAGCGCCCTTCCCTACGAGCAGTACTTC. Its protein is CASALPYEQYF.

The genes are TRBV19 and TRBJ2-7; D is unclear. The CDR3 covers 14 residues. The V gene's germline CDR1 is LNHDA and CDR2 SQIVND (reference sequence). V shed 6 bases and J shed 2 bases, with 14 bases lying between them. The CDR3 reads CASSPVHTTYEQYF. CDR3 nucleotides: TGTGCCAGTAGCCCGGTGCACACCACCTACGAGCAGTACTTC.

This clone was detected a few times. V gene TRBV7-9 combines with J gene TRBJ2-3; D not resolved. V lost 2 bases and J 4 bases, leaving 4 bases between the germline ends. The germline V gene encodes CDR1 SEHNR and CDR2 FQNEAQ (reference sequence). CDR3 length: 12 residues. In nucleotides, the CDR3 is TGTGCCAGCAGCTTACAGGCAGATACGCAGTATTTT. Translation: CASSLQADTQYF.

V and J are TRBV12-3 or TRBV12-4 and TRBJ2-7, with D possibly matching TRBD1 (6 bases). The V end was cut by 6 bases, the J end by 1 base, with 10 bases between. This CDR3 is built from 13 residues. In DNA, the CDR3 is TGTGCCAGCAGCACAGGGTTTTCCTACGAGCAGTACTTC. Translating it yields CASSTGFSYEQYF.